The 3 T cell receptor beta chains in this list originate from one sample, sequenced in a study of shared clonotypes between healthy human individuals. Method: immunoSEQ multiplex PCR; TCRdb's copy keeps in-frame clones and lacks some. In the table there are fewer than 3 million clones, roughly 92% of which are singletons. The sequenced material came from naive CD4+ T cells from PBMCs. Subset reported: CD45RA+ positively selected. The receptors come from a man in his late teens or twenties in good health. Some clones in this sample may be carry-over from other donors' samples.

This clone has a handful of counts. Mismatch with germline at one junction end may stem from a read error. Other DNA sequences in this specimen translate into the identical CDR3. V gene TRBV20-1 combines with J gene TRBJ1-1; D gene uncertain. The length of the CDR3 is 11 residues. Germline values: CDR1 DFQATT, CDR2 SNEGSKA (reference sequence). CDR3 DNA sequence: TGCAGTGCTAGAGATCGAACTGGAGCTTTCTTT. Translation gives CSARDRTGAFF.

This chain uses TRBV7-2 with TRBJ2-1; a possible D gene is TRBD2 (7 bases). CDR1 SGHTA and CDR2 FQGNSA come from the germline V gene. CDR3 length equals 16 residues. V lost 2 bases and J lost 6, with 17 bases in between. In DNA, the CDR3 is TGTGCCAGCAGCTTACTTGGGTCGGGGGGCCGCAATGAGCAGTTCTTC. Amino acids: CASSLLGSGGRNEQFF.

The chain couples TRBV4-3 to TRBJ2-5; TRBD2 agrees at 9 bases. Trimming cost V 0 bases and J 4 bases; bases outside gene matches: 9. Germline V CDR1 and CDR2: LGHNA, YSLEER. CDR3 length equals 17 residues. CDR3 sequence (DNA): TGCGCCAGCAGCCAAGATGCGGCGGGAGGGCCGGGAGAGACCCAGTACTTC. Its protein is CASSQDAAGGPGETQYF.